Listed below are T cell receptor beta chains from one sample, sequenced in a study of cytomegalovirus exposure and HLA in healthy donors. TCRdb's table, derived via immunoSEQ multiplex PCR, lists solely in-frame clones and lacks some. The sample includes around 140,000 clones, over 60% of them seen just once. The specimen was PBMCs. All receptors derive from a male donor in good health and CMV-seropositive. Both conserved end residues are part of each CDR3. A D gene is named only where the DNA matches it firmly. Size is omitted from some rows. Given values are once, few, many or a class for expanded clones.

j_call d_call clone_size v_call cdr3_nt cdr3_aa
TRBJ1-2 TRBD1 NA TRBV15 TGTGCCACCAGCAGAGAAGGGGGCCCAAACTATGGCTACACCTTC CATSREGGPNYGYTF
TRBJ1-2 TRBD1 NA TRBV28 TGTGCCAGCAGACGTCGGGACAGGTTTTCGATCTATGGCTACACCTTC CASRRRDRFSIYGYTF
TRBJ2-7 NA few TRBV7-2 TGTGCCAGCAGCTCGACAGACCCTTCTCGACGGCAGTACTTC CASSSTDPSRRQYF
TRBJ1-3 NA few TRBV25-1 TGTGCCAGCAGTGAATCTTCTGTAAACAGTGGAAACACCATATATTTT CASSESSVNSGNTIYF
TRBJ2-3 TRBD2 few TRBV29-1 TGCAGCGTTGGGGGCTGGCGGGAGGACCCAAGCACAGATACGCAGTATTTT CSVGGWREDPSTDTQYF
TRBJ2-2 TRBD1 NA TRBV2 TGTGCCAGCAGTGAAGCCTGGGACAGGGTGAACACCGGGGAGCTGTTTTTT CASSEAWDRVNTGELFF
TRBJ2-3 NA NA TRBV6-5 TGTGCCAGCAGTTACTCACAGGGAATTACGCAGTATTTT CASSYSQGITQYF
TRBJ2-1 NA NA TRBV29-1 TGCAGCGGTGGGGCCTTAGAGCAGTTCTTC CSGGALEQFF
TRBJ2-3 TRBD2 NA TRBV14 TGTGCCAGCAGCCCCTCCGTTTTCAGCGGGGGGCTTCAGTATTTT CASSPSVFSGGLQYF
TRBJ2-1 TRBD1 NA TRBV9 TGTGCCAGCAGCGAAACCGGGACAGGGGTTTCTTTCCTGTTCTTC CASSETGTGVSFLFF
TRBJ2-7 NA NA TRBV10-3 TGTGCCATCAGCCAGGGGAGGGGGAGTCCCTACGAGCAGTACTTC CAISQGRGSPYEQYF
TRBJ2-7 TRBD1 NA TRBV11-3 TGTGCCAGCAGCCCCCGGGACAGAACCTACGAGCAGTACTTC CASSPRDRTYEQYF
TRBJ2-3 TRBD2 NA TRBV6-1 TGTGCCAGCAGTGAAGCGGGGGGGACCCTTGGCGGCACAGATACGCAGTATTTT CASSEAGGTLGGTDTQYF
TRBJ2-1 NA once TRBV25-1 TGTGCCAGCAGTTCGGCAGGTCCCTCCTACAATGAGCAGTTCTTC CASSSAGPSYNEQFF
TRBJ1-4 NA NA TRBV7-9 TGTGCCAGCAGCAGCCCTGACAGATCGGGAACTAATGAAAAACTGTTTTTT CASSSPDRSGTNEKLFF
TRBJ1-2 NA NA TRBV15 TGTGCCACCAGCAGCGACTCTAACTATGGCTACACCTTC CATSSDSNYGYTF
TRBJ2-7 NA NA TRBV9 TGTGCCAGCAGCAGTGAGGGGGGACAGCGCGCCTACGAGCAGTACTTC CASSSEGGQRAYEQYF
TRBJ2-3 TRBD2 NA TRBV28 TGTGCCAGCAGTCTAGCGGGAGAGCCCCCAGATACGCAGTATTTT CASSLAGEPPDTQYF
TRBJ2-5 TRBD1 NA TRBV2 TGTGCCACAAATCGAGACAGGGGGCCTCGAGAGACCCAGTACTTC CATNRDRGPRETQYF
TRBJ2-7 TRBD2 NA TRBV2 TGTGCCAGCAGTTGGATTAGCGGGGGAGCCTACGAGCAGTACTTC CASSWISGGAYEQYF
TRBJ2-5 NA few TRBV5-1 TGCGCCAGCAGCTTGGGGTTCACAGGGCAAGAGACCCAGTACTTC CASSLGFTGQETQYF
TRBJ1-1 NA NA TRBV6-1 TGTGCCAGCAGGATGGGCAGGTTGAACACTGAAGCTTTCTTT CASRMGRLNTEAFF
TRBJ2-7 NA NA TRBV15 TGTGCCACCAGCAGAGATCTGCGGGTGAGCTCCTACGAGCAGTACTTC CATSRDLRVSSYEQYF
TRBJ1-2 NA NA TRBV5-5 TGTGCCAGCAGCTTGGGGCCAGGGGTTGGCTACACCTTC CASSLGPGVGYTF
TRBJ2-5 TRBD1 NA TRBV2 TGTGCCAGCAGTTATGGACAGGGACAAGAGACCCAGTACTTC CASSYGQGQETQYF
TRBJ2-7 NA NA TRBV5-6 TGTGCCAGCAGCTTAGTCAGACTTTCCTACGAGCAGTACTTC CASSLVRLSYEQYF
TRBJ1-1 NA NA TRBV7-9 TGTGCCAGCAGCTTAGGCCAGACAGAGAGGAACACTGAAGCTTTCTTT CASSLGQTERNTEAFF
TRBJ2-1 TRBD2 NA TRBV7-9 TGTTCCAGCAGCTTTTCGACTAGCGTATACAATGAGCAGTTCTTC CSSSFSTSVYNEQFF
TRBJ1-1 NA NA TRBV5-1 TGCGCCAGCAAGGCGGCAGGGGAGACTGAAGCTTTCTTT CASKAAGETEAFF
TRBJ2-2 TRBD1 NA TRBV6-6 TGTGCCAGCAGTAAACATGGGACAGGGAACACCGGGGAGCTGTTTTTT CASSKHGTGNTGELFF
TRBJ2-7 NA once TRBV27 TGTGCCAGCAGTTTAGGGGCCGGGGGCTACGAGCAGTACTTC CASSLGAGGYEQYF
TRBJ1-2 NA NA TRBV5-1 TGCGCCAGCAGCTCACCCCAGGGGCGGGACTATGGCTACACCTTC CASSSPQGRDYGYTF
TRBJ2-1 TRBD2 NA TRBV27 TGTGCCAGCAGTCCGGGAGGATACAATGAGCAGTTCTTC CASSPGGYNEQFF
TRBJ2-7 TRBD1 few TRBV10-3 TGTGCCATCAGTGAGTCGATGACAGGGTTGTACGAGCAGTACTTC CAISESMTGLYEQYF
TRBJ2-3 NA NA TRBV5-4 TGTGCCAGCAGCTTGTCGGATACGCAGTATTTT CASSLSDTQYF
TRBJ1-5 NA few TRBV4-1 TGCGCCAGCAGCCAACTTGGTAGCGCGAATCAGCCCCAGCATTTT CASSQLGSANQPQHF
TRBJ2-2 NA once TRBV7-6 TGTGCCAGCAGCTTAACGGGATTATGGACCGGGGAGCTGTTTTTT CASSLTGLWTGELFF
TRBJ2-1 TRBD1 NA TRBV6-1 TGTGCCAGCAGATCCGGGACAGGGGAGGCACACGGGCAGTTCTTC CASRSGTGEAHGQFF
TRBJ2-1 NA NA TRBV7-2 TGTGCCAGCAGCCCCCTCGGGGGCTCCTACAATGAGCAGTTCTTC CASSPLGGSYNEQFF
TRBJ1-2 NA NA TRBV2 TGTGCCAACATCGACAGCGAGCCATATGGCTACACCTTC CANIDSEPYGYTF